This is a list of T cell receptor beta chains from one sample in a study of shared clonotypes between healthy human individuals. Profiling relied on immunoSEQ multiplex PCR, and the TCRdb table lists in-frame clones only, not all of them. The sample has approximately 2.1 million clones, over 85% seen once; the top ten hold 0.35% to 0.45%. The material sequenced was naive CD4+ T cells from PBMCs. The receptors here all came from a young man in good health. Some clones in this sample may be carry-over from other donors' samples. Each CDR3 is given with its conserved first and last residue. D genes are given only for firm matches. Clone size is not always given. Where it is, it says once, few, many or a class for expanded clones.

CDR3 protein: CASSELLQGTQYF; CDR3 DNA: TGTGCCAGCAGCGAACTCCTACAGGGGACCCAGTACTTC; J gene: TRBJ2-5; clone size: once; V gene: TRBV7-2; D gene: -
CDR3 protein: CASSPTDSDNEQFF; CDR3 DNA: TGTGCCAGCTCACCAACGGACAGCGATAATGAGCAGTTCTTC; J gene: TRBJ2-1; clone size: -; V gene: TRBV18; D gene: -
CDR3 protein: CASSVVGNTGELFF; CDR3 DNA: TGTGCCAGCAGCGTAGTAGGGAACACCGGGGAGCTGTTTTTT; J gene: TRBJ2-2; clone size: few; V gene: TRBV9; D gene: -
CDR3 protein: CASSVRAGGYSTDTQYF; CDR3 DNA: TGTGCCAGCAGTGTAAGGGCGGGAGGGTACAGCACAGATACGCAGTATTTT; J gene: TRBJ2-3; clone size: -; V gene: TRBV6-1; D gene: TRBD2
CDR3 protein: CASSEILLMNTEAFF; CDR3 DNA: TGTGCCAGCAGTGAAATCCTTCTCATGAACACTGAAGCTTTCTTT; J gene: TRBJ1-1; clone size: -; V gene: TRBV2; D gene: -
CDR3 protein: CASSLIPGQGAVGYTF; CDR3 DNA: TGTGCCAGCAGCTTAATTCCGGGACAGGGGGCGGTTGGCTACACCTTC; J gene: TRBJ1-2; clone size: -; V gene: TRBV7-8; D gene: TRBD1
CDR3 protein: CASSLEGAIPYEQYF; CDR3 DNA: TGTGCCAGCAGCTTAGAGGGGGCGATACCCTACGAGCAGTACTTC; J gene: TRBJ2-7; clone size: once; V gene: TRBV11-2; D gene: -
CDR3 protein: CASSRPPSGRAVDTQYF; CDR3 DNA: TGTGCCAGCAGCCGCCCACCTAGCGGGAGGGCGGTAGATACGCAGTATTTT; J gene: TRBJ2-3; clone size: -; V gene: TRBV27; D gene: TRBD2
CDR3 protein: CASGLAGYNEQFF; CDR3 DNA: TGTGCCAGCGGCCTAGCGGGATACAATGAGCAGTTCTTC; J gene: TRBJ2-1; clone size: -; V gene: TRBV6-1; D gene: TRBD2
CDR3 protein: CASSLGRGTGELFF; CDR3 DNA: TGTGCCAGCAGCTTAGGGAGAGGGACCGGGGAGCTGTTTTTT; J gene: TRBJ2-2; clone size: -; V gene: TRBV7-3; D gene: -
CDR3 protein: CSGTGTGSGNTEAFF; CDR3 DNA: TGCAGCGGGACCGGGACAGGGTCCGGGAACACTGAAGCTTTCTTT; J gene: TRBJ1-1; clone size: -; V gene: TRBV29-1; D gene: TRBD1
CDR3 protein: CASSPGGEGYEQYF; CDR3 DNA: TGCGCCAGCAGCCCCGGGGGAGAGGGCTACGAGCAGTACTTC; J gene: TRBJ2-7; clone size: -; V gene: TRBV5-1; D gene: -
CDR3 protein: CASSSAGAYSNQPQHF; CDR3 DNA: TGTGCCAGCAGTTCGGCGGGAGCTTATAGCAATCAGCCCCAGCATTTT; J gene: TRBJ1-5; clone size: -; V gene: TRBV28; D gene: -
CDR3 protein: CASSFLDRDSDGYTF; CDR3 DNA: TGTGCCAGCAGCTTTTTGGACAGGGACTCGGATGGCTACACCTTC; J gene: TRBJ1-2; clone size: -; V gene: TRBV5-6; D gene: TRBD1
CDR3 protein: CASSTLRGRGSNNEKLFF; CDR3 DNA: TGTGCCAGTTCGACCCTTCGGGGGCGGGGAAGTAATAATGAAAAACTGTTTTTT; J gene: TRBJ1-4; clone size: -; V gene: TRBV19; D gene: -
CDR3 protein: CATSRGQQPQHF; CDR3 DNA: TGTGCCACCAGCAGAGGACAACAGCCCCAGCATTTT; J gene: TRBJ1-5; clone size: -; V gene: TRBV15; D gene: -
CDR3 protein: CASSQTGGGYTF; CDR3 DNA: TGTGCCAGCAGTCAGACAGGGGGAGGCTACACCTTC; J gene: TRBJ1-2; clone size: -; V gene: TRBV28; D gene: TRBD1
CDR3 protein: CSVERRNNEQFF; CDR3 DNA: TGCAGCGTTGAGCGACGCAACAATGAGCAGTTCTTC; J gene: TRBJ2-1; clone size: -; V gene: TRBV29-1; D gene: -
CDR3 protein: CASRVGGPGELFF; CDR3 DNA: TGTGCCAGCAGGGTAGGGGGCCCCGGGGAGCTGTTTTTT; J gene: TRBJ2-2; clone size: -; V gene: TRBV28; D gene: TRBD1
CDR3 protein: CASSEWSEDGYTF; CDR3 DNA: TGTGCCAGCAGTGAATGGTCTGAGGATGGCTACACCTTC; J gene: TRBJ1-2; clone size: -; V gene: TRBV6-1; D gene: -
CDR3 protein: CASRSDGELFF; CDR3 DNA: TGTGCCAGCAGGTCCGACGGGGAGCTGTTTTTT; J gene: TRBJ2-2; clone size: -; V gene: TRBV7-9; D gene: -
CDR3 protein: CSVEEFGNTIYF; CDR3 DNA: TGCAGCGTTGAAGAGTTTGGAAACACCATATATTTT; J gene: TRBJ1-3; clone size: once; V gene: TRBV29-1; D gene: -